This TCR beta chain was sequenced in a study of shared clonotypes between healthy human individuals. This clone occurred many times. The CDR3 covers 14 residues. Germline V lookup: CDR1 PRHDT, CDR2 FYEKMQ (reference sequence). Clones were read by immunoSEQ multiplex PCR, and TCRdb kept only the in-frame ones, dropping some. The sample lists 550,000 to 600,000 clones; roughly 79% were seen once. Sequenced input: PBMCs. This chain connects TRBV13 to TRBJ2-5; perhaps D is TRBD1 or TRBD2 (5 bases each). The DNA end lines up better with TRBJ2-7; the J call may be wrong. The source of this sequence is a woman in her 40s in good health. Some clones in this sample may be carry-over from other donors' samples. CDR3 protein: CASSLRGWRLEQYF. CDR3 coding DNA: TGTGCCAGCTCGTTGAGGGGATGGCGGCTCGAGCAGTACTTC.